The present entry profiles one T cell receptor (beta chain) with its context. Its antigen is unknown. These data belong to a study of OX40 agonist ivuxolimab in advanced cancers. TCRdb's copy holds only in-frame clones and misses some; the assay was immunoSEQ multiplex PCR. The sample carries some 100,000 clones, more than 75% recorded once. Individuals having autoimmune disease history or systemic immunosuppression were not enrolled. In germline, CDR1 is MNHEY, CDR2 SMNVEV (reference sequence). This CDR3 contains 15 residues. V shed 6 bases, J shed 3 bases, and the junction held 7 bases outside the gene matches. Study results and limitations: The study found that CD8+ T cells averaged more expanded clones than CD4+. The study found among the lowest clonal expansion in partial responders at 0.1-3.0 mg/kg. There was clonal expansion of CD4+ and CD8+ blood T cells by week 6 at 0.1 to 3.0 mg/kg.

This specimen consisted of CD4+ or CD8+ T cells sorted from blood, obtained in a trial of the OX40 agonist ivuxolimab. This chain uses TRBV27 with TRBJ2-1; 8 bases are shared with TRBD1. The TCR was taken from an adult with an advanced solid tumor such as melanoma, head and neck, liver or kidney cancer. The CDR3: CASSRDRPVYNEQFF. The DNA of the CDR3 is TGTGCCAGCAGCCGGGACAGGCCGGTCTACAATGAGCAGTTCTTC.